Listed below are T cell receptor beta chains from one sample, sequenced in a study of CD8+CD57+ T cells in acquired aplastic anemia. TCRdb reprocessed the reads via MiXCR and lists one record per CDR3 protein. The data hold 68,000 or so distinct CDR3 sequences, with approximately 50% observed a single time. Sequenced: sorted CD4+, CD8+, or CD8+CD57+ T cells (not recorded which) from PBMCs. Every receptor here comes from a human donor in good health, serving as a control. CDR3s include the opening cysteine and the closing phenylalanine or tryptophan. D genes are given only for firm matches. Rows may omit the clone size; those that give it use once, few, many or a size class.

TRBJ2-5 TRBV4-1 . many CASSQDVWETQYF TGCGCCAGCAGCCAAGATGTATGGGAGACCCAGTACTTC
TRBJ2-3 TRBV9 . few CASSAKTTDTQYF TGTGCCAGCAGCGCTAAAACGACAGATACGCAGTATTTT
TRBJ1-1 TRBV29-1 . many CSVEGVLGAFF TGCAGCGTTGAGGGGGTCTTAGGAGCTTTCTTT
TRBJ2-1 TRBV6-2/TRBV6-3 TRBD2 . CASRDLAGAYNEQFF TGTGCCAGCAGAGACCTAGCGGGGGCCTACAATGAGCAGTTCTTC
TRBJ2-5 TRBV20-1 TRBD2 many CSAREGLAGYETQYF TGCAGTGCTAGAGAGGGACTAGCGGGATATGAGACCCAGTACTTC
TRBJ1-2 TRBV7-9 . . CASSLGGTFYGYTF TGTGCCAGCAGCTTAGGAGGGACCTTCTATGGCTACACCTTC
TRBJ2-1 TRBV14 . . CASSEGTSAEQFF TGCGCCAGCAGTGAAGGGACTTCGGCGGAGCAGTTCTTC
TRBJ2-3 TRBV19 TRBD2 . CASSIQRGSTDTQYF TGTGCCAGTAGTATCCAGCGGGGGTCCACAGATACGCAGTATTTT
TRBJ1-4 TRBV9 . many CASSIRHPTNEKLFF TGTGCCAGCAGCATACGACATCCAACTAATGAAAAACTGTTTTTT
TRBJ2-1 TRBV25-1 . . CASSLVGQGNEQFF TGTGCCAGCTCCCTCGTAGGGCAGGGCAATGAGCAGTTCTTC
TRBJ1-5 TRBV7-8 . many CASSLWYGKDQPQHF TGTGCCAGCAGCTTATGGTACGGGAAGGATCAGCCCCAGCATTTT
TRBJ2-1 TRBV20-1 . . CSARAVNYNEQFF TGCAGTGCTAGGGCGGTGAACTACAATGAGCAGTTCTTC
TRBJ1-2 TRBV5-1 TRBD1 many CASSYRDSGGYTF TGCGCCAGCAGCTACAGGGACAGCGGGGGCTACACCTTC
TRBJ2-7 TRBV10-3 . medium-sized CAISDKTGTYEQYF TGTGCCATCAGCGATAAGACAGGAACCTACGAGCAGTACTTC
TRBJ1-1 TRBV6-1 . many CASSPLGPPVIVTEAFF TGTGCCAGCAGTCCCTTGGGGCCTCCAGTCATCGTAACTGAAGCTTTCTTT
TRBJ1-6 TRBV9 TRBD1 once CASSPAEGAGSPLHF TGTGCCAGCAGCCCAGCCGAGGGGGCCGGCTCACCCCTCCACTTT
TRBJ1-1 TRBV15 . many CATSPSLKFYMNTEAFF TGTGCCACCAGTCCTTCCTTAAAATTTTACATGAACACTGAAGCTTTCTTT
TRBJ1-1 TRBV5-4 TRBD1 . CASSTGQGWTEAFF TGTGCCAGCAGCACGGGACAGGGGTGGACTGAAGCTTTCTTT
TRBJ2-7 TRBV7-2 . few CASSLIRREQYF TGTGCCAGCAGCCTGATACGTCGCGAGCAGTACTTC
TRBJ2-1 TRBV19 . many CASSEPSEGYNEQFF TGTGCCAGTAGTGAACCTAGCGAGGGTTACAATGAGCAGTTCTTC
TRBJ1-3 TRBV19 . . CASSTFTSSGNTIYF TGTGCCAGTAGTACCTTCACCAGCTCTGGAAACACCATATATTTT
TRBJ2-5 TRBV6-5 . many CASGLGASAGETQYF TGTGCCAGCGGGCTCGGGGCCTCGGCAGGGGAGACCCAGTACTTC
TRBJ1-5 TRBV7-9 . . CASSEGPGNQPQHF TGCGCCAGCAGCGAGGGGCCAGGCAATCAGCCCCAGCATTTT
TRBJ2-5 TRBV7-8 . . CASRLSDTSRTQYF TGTGCCAGCAGGCTATCGGACACGTCAAGGACCCAGTACTTC
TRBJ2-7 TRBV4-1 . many CASSQVPGYEQYF TGCGCCAGCAGCCAAGTCCCGGGTTACGAGCAGTACTTC
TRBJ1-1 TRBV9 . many CASSVGENTEAFF TGTGCCAGCAGCGTAGGTGAGAACACTGAAGCTTTCTTT
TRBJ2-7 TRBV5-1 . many CASSATGSSEQYF TGCGCCAGCAGCGCTACCGGGAGTTCCGAGCAGTACTTC
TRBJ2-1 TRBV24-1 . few CATVEAGGAYNGQFF TGTGCCACAGTGGAAGCTGGCGGGGCCTACAATGGGCAGTTCTTC
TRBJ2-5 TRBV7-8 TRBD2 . CASSSTSGGADQYF TGTGCCAGCAGCTCGACTAGCGGGGGGGCGGACCAGTACTTC
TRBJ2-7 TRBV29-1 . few CSVAGATNEQYF TGCAGCGTTGCAGGGGCAACGAACGAGCAGTACTTC
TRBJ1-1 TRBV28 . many CASSSRENTEAFF TGTGCCAGCAGTTCGCGAGAGAACACTGAAGCTTTCTTT
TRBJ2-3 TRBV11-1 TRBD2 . CASSLPLAGGTDTQYF TGTGCCAGCAGCTTACCCCTAGCGGGGGGCACAGATACGCAGTATTTT
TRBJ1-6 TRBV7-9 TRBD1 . CASSLGQGNPPLHF TGTGCCAGCAGCTTAGGACAGGGGAATCCACCCCTCCACTTT
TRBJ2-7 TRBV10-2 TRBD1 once CASSVSRTGTYEQYF TGCGCCAGCAGTGTCTCGAGGACAGGGACCTACGAGCAGTACTTC
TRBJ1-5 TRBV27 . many CASSFGRVNQPQHF TGTGCCAGCAGTTTTGGCAGGGTGAATCAGCCCCAGCATTTT
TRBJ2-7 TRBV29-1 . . CSVEKSYEQYF TGCAGCGTTGAAAAGAGTTACGAGCAGTACTTC
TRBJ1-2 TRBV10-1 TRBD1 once CASSEFRDRVDGYTF TGCGCCAGCAGTGAGTTTCGGGACAGGGTTGATGGCTACACCTTC
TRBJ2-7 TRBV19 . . CASRRSGSSYEQYF TGTGCCAGCCGGAGATCTGGGAGCTCCTACGAGCAGTACTTC
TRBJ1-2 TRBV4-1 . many CASSQEFAVGYGYTF TGCGCCAGCAGCCAAGAATTTGCGGTCGGCTATGGCTACACCTTC
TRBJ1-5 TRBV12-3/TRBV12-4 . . CASSSAAGKPQHF TGTGCCAGCAGTTCGGCCGCGGGGAAGCCCCAGCATTTT
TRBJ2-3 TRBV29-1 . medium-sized CSVPSDTQYF TGCAGCGTTCCCTCAGATACGCAGTATTTT
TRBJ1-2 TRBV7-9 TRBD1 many CASSPYQGDYGYTF TGTGCCAGCAGCCCGTATCAGGGGGACTATGGCTACACCTTC
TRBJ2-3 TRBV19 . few CASSFAGRTDTQYF TGTGCCAGTAGTTTCGCGGGGCGCACAGATACGCAGTATTTT
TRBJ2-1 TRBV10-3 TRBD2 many CATGGADSYNEQFF TGTGCCACCGGGGGGGCCGACTCCTACAATGAGCAGTTCTTC
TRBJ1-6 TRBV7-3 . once CASSELGGVVRSPLHF TGTGCCAGCAGTGAATTAGGAGGGGTTGTGCGCTCACCCCTCCACTTT
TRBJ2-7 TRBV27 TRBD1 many CASSRQGKQYF TGTGCCAGCAGTCGACAGGGGAAGCAGTACTTC
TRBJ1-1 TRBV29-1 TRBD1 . CSARTGGGTEAFF TGCAGCGCGAGGACAGGGGGAGGTACTGAAGCTTTCTTT
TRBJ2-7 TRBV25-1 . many CASSPSGYEQYF TGTGCCAGCAGCCCTTCGGGGTACGAGCAGTACTTC
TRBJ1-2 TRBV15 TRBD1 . CATSRGGSNRGDGYTF TGTGCCACCAGCAGAGGGGGGTCCAACAGGGGGGATGGCTACACCTTC
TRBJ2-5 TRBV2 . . CASSGGQKSGETQYF TGTGCCAGCAGCGGGGGACAGAAATCCGGGGAGACCCAGTACTTC
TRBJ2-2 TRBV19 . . CASSPGSRGTGELFF TGTGCCAGTAGCCCCGGGTCTAGGGGCACCGGGGAGCTGTTTTTT
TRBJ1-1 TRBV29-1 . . CSVEGQMNTEAFF TGCAGCGTTGAGGGTCAGATGAACACTGAAGCTTTCTTT
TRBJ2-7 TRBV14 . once CASSQGILYEQYF TGTGCCAGCAGCCAGGGTATCCTCTACGAGCAGTACTTC
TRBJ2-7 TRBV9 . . CASSEAAEASYEQYF TGTGCCAGCAGTGAAGCGGCGGAGGCCTCCTACGAGCAGTACTTC
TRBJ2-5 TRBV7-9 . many CASSLGGGGETQYF TGTGCCAGCAGCCTGGGTGGGGGAGGAGAGACCCAGTACTTC